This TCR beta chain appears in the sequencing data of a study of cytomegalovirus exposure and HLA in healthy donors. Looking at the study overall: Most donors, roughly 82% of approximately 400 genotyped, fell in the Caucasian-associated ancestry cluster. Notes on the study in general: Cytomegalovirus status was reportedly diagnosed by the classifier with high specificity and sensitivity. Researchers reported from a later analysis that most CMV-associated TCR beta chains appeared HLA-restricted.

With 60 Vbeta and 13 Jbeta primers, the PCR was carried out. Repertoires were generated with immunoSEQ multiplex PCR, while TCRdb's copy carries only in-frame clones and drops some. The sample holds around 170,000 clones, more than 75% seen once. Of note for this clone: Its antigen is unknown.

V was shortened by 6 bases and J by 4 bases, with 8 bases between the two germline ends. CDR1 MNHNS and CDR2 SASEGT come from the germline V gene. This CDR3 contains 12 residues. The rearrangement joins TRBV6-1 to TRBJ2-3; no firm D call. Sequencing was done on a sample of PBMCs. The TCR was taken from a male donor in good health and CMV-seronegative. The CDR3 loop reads CASSLMSDTQYF. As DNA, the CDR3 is TGTGCCAGCAGCCTAATGTCAGATACGCAGTATTTT.